The 5 T cell receptor beta chains listed next were all sequenced from one sample in a study of cytomegalovirus exposure and HLA in healthy donors. Primers for the PCR totalled 60 Vbeta and 13 Jbeta. TCRdb's copy holds only in-frame clones and misses some; the assay was immunoSEQ multiplex PCR. The table records fewer than 250,000 clones, approximately 80% of them present only once. Sequencing was performed on PBMCs. The source of these receptors is a woman aged 25 to 45 in good health and CMV-seropositive.

This chain joins TRBV18 and TRBJ2-7; D ambiguous. With 2 bases removed from V and 8 bases from J, the gap between germline ends came to 19 bases. Germline V gene data show CDR1 as KGHSH and CDR2 as LQKENI. This CDR3 region has 15 residues. CDR3 sequence (DNA): TGTGCCAGCTCACCAGCAGGAACAGCCCTCCAGCAGCAGTACTTC. Protein product: CASSPAGTALQQQYF.

The chain uses TRBV4-3 and TRBJ2-1, with D possibly being TRBD2 (5 bases). V gave up 0 bases and J gave up 5 bases, with 17 bases separating them. The CDR3 spans 17 residues. The germline CDR1 and CDR2 sequences are LGHNA and YSLEER. The CDR3 nucleotides are TGCGCCAGCAGCCAAGAAACCGGGATGAACCACCACAATGAGCAGTTCTTC. Translation gives CASSQETGMNHHNEQFF.

This clone was recorded once. V and J are TRBV28 and TRBJ2-1, with 7 bases identical to TRBD1. The V segment lost 1 base and the J segment 3 bases; nucleotides outside the gene matches: 6. Germline V lookup: CDR1 MDHEN, CDR2 SYDVKM. The CDR3 contains 16 residues. CDR3 protein: CASSLLVGGYYNEQFF. The CDR3, as DNA: TGTGCCAGCAGTTTATTGGTAGGGGGCTACTACAATGAGCAGTTCTTC.

V is TRBV28 and J is TRBJ2-5; D might be TRBD2 (6 bases). The CDR3 has 16 amino acids. The V end lost 3 bases, the J end lost 1 base, and 15 bases lay between the germline ends. The V gene's germline CDR1 is MDHEN and CDR2 SYDVKM. CDR3: CASSFGGPRRQETQYF. For the CDR3, the DNA is TGTGCCAGCAGTTTTGGAGGGCCTAGACGCCAAGAGACCCAGTACTTC.

The chain joins TRBV10-1 to TRBJ2-7; D not resolved. Trimming took off 2 bases at V and 2 bases at J, with 7 bases between the two ends. CDR1 WNHNN and CDR2 SYGVQD come from the germline V gene (reference sequence). CDR3 length: 13 residues. The CDR3 coding sequence is TGCGCCAGCAGTGAGGTCAGTCCCTACGAGCAGTACTTC. Its translation: CASSEVSPYEQYF.